Below, 30 T cell receptor beta chains from the same sample are listed, as sequenced in a study of regulatory T cells in long-lasting Graves disease. Time point denoted: newly diagnosed GD, antithyroid drugs for less than 3 months. After RNA was extracted from PBMCs, the TCR library was made from it. Investigators prepared the TCR beta libraries by applying iRepertoire HTBI primers and Arm-PCR of CDR3 regions. TCRdb redid the calling of the multiplex PCR reads with MiXCR, one entry per CDR3 protein. The sample lists about 470,000 distinct CDR3 sequences, 15% occurring once. This sample was shared with a second study, whose subject was T cells in Graves' hyperthyroidism and ophthalmopathy.

The sample consisted of peripheral blood mononuclear cells (PBMCs), taken at new diagnosis, from a patient treated with antithyroid drugs. These receptors were taken from a woman in her thirties with Graves disease.

This clonotype was recorded many times. The chain is built from TRBV5-1 and TRBJ2-1; TRBD2 matches 10 bases. J gave up 4 bases and V 3 bases, and 4 bases lay outside the gene matches. CDR1 is SGHRS and CDR2 is YFSETQ in the germline V gene. This CDR3 spans 15 amino acids. CDR3 nucleotides: TGCGCCAGCAGCTCCAGCGGGAGGGGGTACAATGAGCAGTTCTTC. It encodes CASSSSGRGYNEQFF.

In its sample, this clonotype was seen many times. This chain links TRBV28 with TRBJ2-3, with 9 bases identical to TRBD1. CDR1 and CDR2 from the germline V gene are MDHEN and SYDVKM. There are 14 residues in the CDR3. V was pared by 10 bases and J by 7 bases, with 12 bases of the junction left unmatched. For the CDR3, the DNA is TGTGCCATCCTAAGACAGGGGGATCGAAATACGCAGTATTTT. It is translated as CAILRQGDRNTQYF.

This clonotype was seen a few times. The J gene is TRBJ1-2, the V gene TRBV5-6; 7 bases are a match to TRBD1. V gave up 0 bases and J gave up 7 bases; unmatched junction bases: 3. CDR3 length equals 13 residues. Germline values: CDR1 SGHDT, CDR2 YYEEEE. The CDR3 sequence is CASSLGGGGGYTF. The DNA of the CDR3 is TGTGCCAGCAGCTTGGGAGGGGGCGGTGGCTACACCTTC.

This clonotype showed up just a few times. The rearrangement uses TRBV5-6 and TRBJ2-7, with TRBD1 identical over 7 bases. The CDR3 covers 16 residues. Germline V gene data show CDR1 as SGHDT and CDR2 as YYEEEE. Unmatched junction bases numbered 14, after V lost 4 bases and J lost 4 bases. DNA for the CDR3: TGTGCCAGCAGCATAACAGGGGAGACTACCAAATACGAGCAGTACTTC. Residues: CASSITGETTKYEQYF.

This clonotype was observed a handful of times. This rearrangement joins TRBV6-1 to TRBJ2-7; possibly TRBD1 for D (5 bases). The length of the CDR3 is 14 residues. The germline V and J ends were trimmed by 6 bases and 0 bases, with 12 bases remaining between them. Germline V CDR1 and CDR2: MNHNS, SASEGT. CDR3 sequence: CASSSPGFSYEQYF. As DNA, the CDR3 is TGTGCCAGCAGCTCCCCAGGGTTCTCCTACGAGCAGTACTTC.

This clonotype has only a few counts. The J gene is TRBJ2-1, the V gene TRBV7-3; D is undetermined. This CDR3 comprises 15 residues. Trimming pared 5 bases from V and 5 bases from J, leaving 16 bases between. Germline V gives CDR1 SGHTA, CDR2 FQGTGA. For the CDR3, the DNA is TGTGCCAGCAGCGAGCTACCCGGCCGAGACAATGAGCAGTTCTTC. This codes for CASSELPGRDNEQFF. The variable domain in full, completed from reference TRBV7-3 and TRBJ2-1, reads GAGVSQTPSNKVTEKGKYVELRCDPISGHTALYWYRQSLGQGPEFLIYFQGTGAADDSGLPNDRFFAVRPEGSVSTLKIQRTERGDSAVYLCASSELPGRDNEQFFGPGTRLTVL.

This clonotype has just a few counts. CDR3 amino acids: CASSQGLAGPYNEQFF. DNA for the CDR3: TGTGCCAGCAGTCAGGGACTAGCGGGACCTTACAATGAGCAGTTCTTC. The chain combines TRBV2 with TRBJ2-1; TRBD2 agrees at 13 bases. Germline values: CDR1 SNHLY, CDR2 FYNNEI. The ends lost 5 bases at V and 4 bases at J; junction bases unmatched: 5. The CDR3 sequence is 16 residues long.

V usage is TRBV3-1 and J usage is TRBJ2-7; D possibly uses TRBD1 or TRBD2 (6 bases each). This CDR3 spans 16 amino acids. Germline CDR1 and CDR2: LGHDT and YNNKEL (reference sequence). Trimming stripped 6 bases from V and 5 bases from J, with 23 bases between. Here the CDR3 reads CASSYSVPAGGHEQYF. CDR3 sequence (DNA): TGTGCCAGCAGTTACAGCGTGCCCGCCGGGGGCCACGAGCAGTACTTC.

This clonotype showed up just a few times. J is TRBJ1-2 and V is TRBV7-3; maybe TRBD1 (5 bases). V lost 0 bases, J lost 6 bases, and 14 bases lay in between. Germline V lookup: CDR1 SGHTA, CDR2 FQGTGA. CDR3 length equals 15 residues. The chain's CDR3 is CASSLTHQGDHGYTF. The CDR3 nucleotides read TGTGCCAGCAGCTTAACTCATCAAGGGGATCATGGCTACACCTTC.

As regards this clonotype: This may be a read error, as it is one base from a much larger clone. CDR3 in DNA: TGTGCCAGCAGGAAACAGGGGGCGAACAATGAGCAGTACTTC. It is translated as CASRKQGANNEQYF. The rearrangement uses TRBV6-2 or TRBV6-3 and TRBJ2-5; 9 bases are shared with TRBD1. In germline, CDR1 is MNHEY, CDR2 SVGEGT. The CDR3 length is 14 residues. J lost 11 bases, V lost 6 bases, and 13 bases had no gene match.

This clonotype was seen more than once but under ten times. The rearrangement uses TRBV25-1 and TRBJ1-3, with 7 bases aligning to TRBD1. Germline V lookup: CDR1 MGHDK, CDR2 SYGVNS. The CDR3 sequence is 15 residues long. V lost 7 bases to trimming and J lost 2 bases; unmatched junction nucleotides: 8. The CDR3 bases are TGTGCCAGCACAGCTACAGGGGACGCTGGAAACACCATATATTTT. As protein: CASTATGDAGNTIYF.

This clonotype occurred many times. The rearrangement links TRBV20-1 to TRBJ2-1; D remains unclear. CDR3 length: 14 residues. Germline CDR1 DFQATT, CDR2 SNEGSKA (reference sequence). Trimming removed 5 bases at V and 0 bases at J, with 11 bases between. The CDR3 loop is CSAPGLLSYNEQFF. DNA of the CDR3: TGCAGTGCTCCCGGTTTGCTCTCCTACAATGAGCAGTTCTTC.

Concerning this clonotype itself: It is likely a read error: a sequence one base away is far more abundant. The V gene is TRBV20-1, the J gene TRBJ2-1, with 10 bases aligning to TRBD2. The CDR3 consists of 15 residues. The junction had 10 bases not matched to a gene; V was cut back by 1 base and J by 10 bases. CDR1 is DFQATT, CDR2 SNEGSKA, per germline (reference sequence). The DNA for the CDR3 is TGCAGTGCTAGAGGGGAGCGGGAGGGCTCCTACGAGCAGTTCTTC. Translated, it gives CSARGEREGSYEQFF.

This clonotype came up many times. The chain joins TRBV11-2 to TRBJ2-5; 12 bases align to TRBD2. Germline trimming cut 3 bases from V and 3 bases from J; bases unmatched to any gene: 2. Germline CDR1 is SGHAT and CDR2 is FQNNGV. The CDR3 has 15 residues. CDR3 protein: CASSFWTSGKETQYF. The CDR3 region has the DNA TGTGCCAGCAGCTTTTGGACTAGCGGGAAAGAGACCCAGTACTTC.

This clonotype has only a few counts. The V call is TRBV24-1, the J call TRBJ2-2; 14 bases are shared with TRBD2. This CDR3 is built from 14 residues. Germline trimming cut 9 bases from V and 4 bases from J; bases unmatched to any gene: 0. Germline V gives CDR1 KGHDR, CDR2 SFDVKD. This CDR3 is CATGLAGGTGELFF. DNA of the CDR3: TGTGCCACCGGACTAGCGGGAGGCACCGGGGAGCTGTTTTTT.

This clonotype appeared many times. The rearrangement links TRBV3-1 to TRBJ2-5; 9 nucleotides match TRBD2. The germline CDR1 and CDR2 sequences are LGHDT and YNNKEL (reference sequence). The V gene end was trimmed by 3 bases and the J gene end by 5 bases; junction bases not matched to a gene: 10. The CDR3 covers 16 residues. Here the CDR3 DNA reads TGTGCCAGCAGCCACGTGGCAGCGGGAGGTGTGGAGACCCAGTACTTC. Translated, it gives CASSHVAAGGVETQYF.

In this sample, this clonotype turned up many times. This rearrangement joins TRBV2 to TRBJ1-5; possibly TRBD1 for D (5 bases). V was trimmed by 1 base and J by 7 bases, leaving 11 bases between them. Germline CDR1 is SNHLY and CDR2 is FYNNEI. The CDR3 totals 14 residues. The CDR3 is CASSEEGRGQPQHF. CDR3 nucleotides: TGTGCCAGCAGTGAAGAGGGGCGCGGGCAGCCCCAGCATTTT.

This clonotype was recorded many times. The rearrangement uses TRBV10-3 and TRBJ2-5; D perhaps matches TRBD2 (5 bases). Between the trimmed V and J ends, which lost 0 bases and 5 bases, there was a span of 13 bases. This CDR3 spans 15 amino acids. Germline lookup yields CDR1 ENHRY and CDR2 SYGVKD. CDR3 in amino acids: CAISESRVMGETQYF. Written as DNA, the CDR3 is TGTGCCATCAGTGAGTCGAGGGTCATGGGGGAGACCCAGTACTTC.

The chain combines TRBV10-1 with TRBJ1-1; no firm D call. Germline V gene lookup returns CDR1 WNHNN and CDR2 SYGVQD (reference sequence). This CDR3 contains 12 residues. V was cut by 6 bases and J by 5 bases, with 10 bases left in between. The CDR3 DNA reads as TGCGCCAGCAGCGGGGTAAGAACTGAAGCTTTCTTT. It encodes CASSGVRTEAFF.

To note about this clonotype: A much larger clone differs from this one at a single base, so this may be a read error. The chain couples TRBV20-1 to TRBJ2-5, with a weak D call TRBD1 (6 bases). V was shortened by 5 bases and J by 6 bases, with 13 bases between the two germline ends. The CDR3 sequence is 12 residues long. Germline V CDR1 and CDR2: DFQATT, SNEGSKA (reference sequence). The CDR3 DNA reads as TGCAGTGCTGGACACAGGGATCAGACCCAGTACTTC. It is translated as CSAGHRDQTQYF.

As regards this clonotype: This could be a read error, since a much larger clone is one nucleotide away. The chain's CDR3 is CASSPVQGANQPQHF. In nucleotides, the CDR3 is TGTGCCAGCTCTCCGGTACAGGGGGCGAATCAGCCCCAGCATTTT. The chain recombines TRBV18 with TRBJ1-5; 9 bases fit TRBD1. Germline V CDR1 and CDR2: KGHSH, LQKENI. J lost 4 bases, V lost 6 bases, and 7 bases had no gene match. This CDR3 contains 15 residues. The variable domain in full, completed from reference TRBV18 and TRBJ1-5, reads NAGVMQNPRHLVRRRGQEARLRCSPMKGHSHVYWYRQLPEEGLKFMVYLQKENIIDESGMPKERFSAEFPKEGPSILRIQQVVRGDSAAYFCASSPVQGANQPQHFGDGTRLSIL.

This clonotype has a count of ten or more. The chain combines TRBV5-1 with TRBJ1-6; no definite D call. Germline V gives CDR1 SGHRS, CDR2 YFSETQ. V was cut by 0 bases and J by 8 bases, with 9 bases left in between. The CDR3 is 14 residues long. Here the CDR3 reads CASSLAVRYSPLHF. The DNA for the CDR3 is TGCGCCAGCAGCTTGGCAGTCCGTTATTCACCCCTCCACTTT. Supplemented by reference TRBV5-1 and TRBJ1-6, the full variable domain reads KAGVTQTPRYLIKTRGQQVTLSCSPISGHRSVSWYQQTPGQGLQFLFEYFSETQRNKGNFPGRFSGRQFSNSRSEMNVSTLELGDSALYLCASSLAVRYSPLHFGNGTRLTVT.

This clonotype has more than one count but fewer than ten. This CDR3 reads CASSLLAGDRGELFF. The CDR3 nucleotides read TGTGCCAGCAGTTTACTAGCGGGAGACCGGGGGGAGCTGTTTTTT. The rearrangement joins TRBV27 to TRBJ2-2, with 10 positions matching TRBD2. Trimming took 2 bases from V and 8 from J; bases not matched to a gene: 5. Germline V gene data show CDR1 as MNHEY and CDR2 as SMNVEV (reference sequence). The CDR3 contains 15 residues.

This clonotype has a count of ten or more. The rearrangement joins TRBV2 to TRBJ2-1; 10 nucleotides align to TRBD2. V lost 6 bases, J lost 4 bases, and 6 bases stayed unmatched. Germline V gives CDR1 SNHLY, CDR2 FYNNEI. The CDR3 sequence is 15 residues long. The CDR3 protein is CASRNGLAAYNEQFF. As DNA, the CDR3 is TGTGCCAGCAGAAACGGACTAGCGGCATACAATGAGCAGTTCTTC.

Many counts were recorded for this clonotype. This chain links TRBV12-3 or TRBV12-4 with TRBJ2-1, with TRBD2 matching over 10 bases. The ends lost 1 base at V and 0 bases at J; junction bases unmatched: 6. There are 18 residues in the CDR3. CDR3 in amino acids: CASSLGLAGAYSYNEQFF. For the CDR3, the DNA is TGTGCCAGCAGTTTAGGTCTAGCGGGAGCTTACTCCTACAATGAGCAGTTCTTC.

This chain connects TRBV13 to TRBJ1-4; no clear D. In germline, CDR1 is PRHDT, CDR2 FYEKMQ (reference sequence). There are 14 residues in the CDR3. Trimming shortened V by 0 bases and J by 7 bases, and 9 bases separated the two germline ends. CDR3 sequence reads: CASSLGGLGEKLFF. CDR3 nucleotides: TGTGCCAGCAGCTTAGGGGGTTTGGGTGAAAAACTGTTTTTT.

This clonotype was observed a handful of times. This chain links TRBV6-2 or TRBV6-3 with TRBJ2-1; 15 nucleotides match TRBD2. Germline values: CDR1 MNHEY, CDR2 SVGEGT. The CDR3 runs 19 residues. V lost 5 bases to trimming and J lost 6 bases; unmatched junction nucleotides: 14. For the CDR3, the DNA is TGTGCCAGCAGTGAGATCCCCAGGACTAGCGGGAGGGCCATCAATGAGCAGTTCTTC. Protein sequence: CASSEIPRTSGRAINEQFF.

This clonotype came up many times. This chain joins TRBV29-1 and TRBJ2-7; unclear D gene. Trimming left V 5 bases short and J 8 bases short, with 19 bases between. Germline lookup yields CDR1 SQVTM and CDR2 ANQGSEA. The CDR3 loop spans 13 amino acids. The DNA for the CDR3 is TGCAGCGTTTCACCCCGACTGGAAGAAAAGCAGTACTTC. This sequence encodes CSVSPRLEEKQYF.

This clonotype was counted ten times or more. As DNA, the CDR3 is TGTGCCAGCAGTGATAGACAGGGAGCTAACTATGGCTACACCTTC. Protein sequence: CASSDRQGANYGYTF. J is TRBJ1-2 and V is TRBV6-1, with 7 nucleotides matching TRBD1. The CDR3 spans 15 residues. J gave up 0 bases and V 3 bases, and 4 bases lay outside the gene matches. CDR1 is MNHNS and CDR2 is SASEGT in the germline V gene.

The chain is built from TRBV2 and TRBJ2-7; D unclear. Germline V gene sequence: CDR1 SNHLY, CDR2 FYNNEI. V shed 3 bases and J shed 3 bases, with 15 bases lying between them. The CDR3 spans 15 residues. The CDR3 region is CASSDPTYDLYEQYF. The CDR3, as DNA: TGTGCCAGCAGTGATCCTACTTACGACCTCTACGAGCAGTACTTC.